A single sample is the source of the 31 T cell receptor beta chains below, sequenced in a study of shared clonotypes between healthy human individuals. The protocol was immunoSEQ multiplex PCR, while the TCRdb copy is restricted to in-frame clones and leaves out a portion. This table holds about 2 million clones, roughly 94% found once. The specimen sequenced was naive CD4+ T cells sorted from blood. Noted subset: CD45RA+ positively selected. These receptors all come from a young man in good health.

The gene calls are TRBV30 and TRBJ2-7; D ambiguous. The length of the CDR3 is 12 residues. The V and J ends lost 4 bases and 0 bases respectively, with 7 bases between them. Germline V gene sequence: CDR1 GTSNPN, CDR2 SVGIG (reference sequence). The CDR3 sequence is CAWMGGSYEQYF. The CDR3 nucleotides read TGTGCCTGGATGGGCGGCTCCTACGAGCAGTACTTC.

The chain recombines TRBV6-1 with TRBJ2-7; 9 bases line up with TRBD2. Germline V gives CDR1 MNHNS, CDR2 SASEGT. This CDR3 is built from 14 residues. The V segment lost 6 bases and the J segment 0 bases; nucleotides outside the gene matches: 3. The CDR3, as DNA: TGTGCCAGCAGGAGGACTAGCGTCTCCTACGAGCAGTACTTC. It translates to CASRRTSVSYEQYF.

The V call is TRBV7-9, the J call TRBJ2-7; D is uncertain. The CDR3 sequence is 11 residues long. The germline CDR1 and CDR2 sequences are SEHNR and FQNEAQ (reference sequence). V was shortened by 6 bases and J by 5 bases, with 8 bases between the two germline ends. The CDR3 spells CASSREHEQYF. As DNA, the CDR3 is TGTGCCAGCAGTCGAGAACACGAGCAGTACTTC.

The rearrangement joins TRBV15 to TRBJ2-7; tentatively, D is TRBD1 (6 bases). The CDR3 extends over 14 amino acids. Trimming pared 3 bases from V and 5 bases from J, leaving 14 bases between. Per germline, CDR1 LNHNV and CDR2 YYDKDF (reference sequence). The chain's CDR3 is CATSRALQGHEQYF. The CDR3 DNA reads TGTGCCACCAGCAGGGCACTACAGGGCCACGAGCAGTACTTC.

The chain joins TRBV5-4 to TRBJ2-1, with TRBD2 as a possible D gene (6 bases). The CDR3 consists of 15 residues. Germline CDR1 SGHNT, CDR2 YYREEE (reference sequence). V dropped 0 bases and J dropped 6 bases, with 13 bases sitting between them. CDR3 sequence (DNA): TGTGCCAGCAGCTTGGGCGGGGCCCCTCCCAATGAGCAGTTCTTC. Translating gives CASSLGGAPPNEQFF.

V is TRBV5-3 and J is TRBJ1-4, with D maybe TRBD1 (5 bases). TRBV5-3 is sorted into the ORF group, with uncertain function. The CDR3 runs to 14 residues. V was cut by 6 bases and J by 8 bases, with 17 bases left in between. The CDR3 nucleotides are TGTGCCAGAACCGGCGGGGCACTTGGCGAAAAACTGTTTTTT. This sequence encodes CARTGGALGEKLFF.

The rearrangement joins TRBV27 to TRBJ2-2; 12 bases are a match to TRBD2. Germline lookup yields CDR1 MNHEY and CDR2 SMNVEV (reference sequence). CDR3 length: 18 residues. J gave up 4 bases and V 5 bases, and 11 bases lay outside the gene matches. In DNA, the CDR3 is TGTGCCAGCAGTGCCGGGACTAGCGGGTGGTACCGCACCGGGGAGCTGTTTTTT. Its translation is CASSAGTSGWYRTGELFF.

The chain carries TRBV14 and TRBJ1-2; D remains unclear. CDR1 and CDR2 from the germline V gene are SGHDN and FVKESK. Deletions cut 0 bases from V and 3 bases from J, with 5 bases between. The CDR3 totals 13 residues. CDR3 region: CASSQEPYYGYTF. The CDR3 nucleotides are TGTGCCAGCAGCCAAGAGCCCTACTATGGCTACACCTTC.

The chain employs TRBV5-5 and TRBJ2-3; D is unclear. The CDR3 has 14 residues. Trimming took 3 bases from V and 0 from J, leaving 8 bases between them. CDR1 SGHKS and CDR2 YYEKEE come from the germline V gene (reference sequence). CDR3 protein: CASSSPSSTDTQYF. The CDR3 region has the DNA TGTGCCAGCAGCTCCCCTTCTAGCACAGATACGCAGTATTTT.

The chain carries TRBV28 and TRBJ2-5, with 8 bases identical to TRBD2. Germline lookup yields CDR1 MDHEN and CDR2 SYDVKM. This CDR3 spans 15 amino acids. Trimming removed 8 bases from V and 5 bases from J; junction bases left unmatched: 13. The CDR3 sequence is CASFGSGGPGETQYF. CDR3 sequence (DNA): TGTGCCAGCTTTGGTTCGGGGGGGCCAGGGGAGACCCAGTACTTC.

This clone was seen just once. Other DNA sequences from this sample encode an identical CDR3 as well. The chain is built from TRBV27 and TRBJ2-7; 10 bases map to TRBD1. The V gene end was trimmed by 4 bases and the J gene end by 2 bases; junction bases not matched to a gene: 5. Germline-derived CDR1 and CDR2 are MNHEY and SMNVEV (reference sequence). The CDR3 loop spans 15 amino acids. The CDR3 DNA is TGTGCCAGCAGTTCCCTCGGACAGGGGGCCTACGAGCAGTACTTC. Protein sequence: CASSSLGQGAYEQYF.

Comments on this clone: Different DNA sequences within this sample yield the same CDR3. The chain is built from TRBV18 and TRBJ2-7; 7 bases align to TRBD1. Germline CDR1 KGHSH, CDR2 LQKENI. V trimming: 6 bases; J trimming: 2 bases; junction bases outside the gene matches: 7. The CDR3 has 14 residues. The CDR3 DNA is TGTGCCAGCTCTCCCCCGGGACAGACCTACGAGCAGTACTTC. The encoded protein is CASSPPGQTYEQYF.

On this clone: In the same sample, other DNA sequences code for this CDR3. This chain joins TRBV18 and TRBJ2-6; no clear D gene. The V and J ends lost 2 bases and 0 bases respectively, with 8 bases between them. Germline V CDR1 and CDR2: KGHSH, LQKENI. This CDR3 has 16 residues. The CDR3 DNA is TGTGCCAGCTCACCATTGACTGTCTCTGGGGCCAACGTCCTGACTTTC. This encodes CASSPLTVSGANVLTF.

This clone appeared a single time. The chain carries TRBV11-2 and TRBJ2-2, with D possibly being TRBD1 or TRBD2 (6 bases each). The V end was cut by 5 bases, the J end by 1 base, with 14 bases between. This CDR3 is built from 16 residues. Germline values: CDR1 SGHAT, CDR2 FQNNGV. The CDR3 DNA follows: TGTGCCAGCAGCCCCTCTGGGGGGCAGAACACCGGGGAGCTGTTTTTT. Translation gives CASSPSGGQNTGELFF.

The chain joins TRBV6-5 to TRBJ2-3, with 8 bases lining up with TRBD2. Germline V CDR1 and CDR2: MNHEY, SVGAGI. J lost 2 bases, V lost 6 bases, and 7 bases had no gene match. This CDR3 spans 15 amino acids. The CDR3 coding sequence is TGTGCCAGCAGGCCAAGCGGGAGTCCCACAGATACGCAGTATTTT. It codes for CASRPSGSPTDTQYF.

This chain uses TRBV18 with TRBJ2-7; tentatively, D is TRBD1 or TRBD2 (5 bases each). Between the trimmed V and J ends, which lost 3 bases and 0 bases, there was a span of 15 bases. Germline CDR1 KGHSH, CDR2 LQKENI. CDR3 size: 16 residues. In nucleotides, the CDR3 is TGTGCCAGCTCACCGAGAGGGGCCTCTAGCTCCTACGAGCAGTACTTC. Amino acid sequence: CASSPRGASSSYEQYF.

This chain connects TRBV5-1 to TRBJ1-1, with 9 positions matching TRBD1. The CDR3 sequence is 15 residues long. V shed 4 bases and J 2 bases; nucleotides not matched to a gene: 6. Looked up from germline, CDR1 is SGHRS and CDR2 is YFSETQ. The CDR3 spells CASSARQGGNTEAFF. CDR3 sequence (DNA): TGCGCCAGCAGCGCCAGACAGGGGGGCAACACTGAAGCTTTCTTT. Supplemented by reference TRBV5-1 and TRBJ1-1, the full variable domain reads KAGVTQTPRYLIKTRGQQVTLSCSPISGHRSVSWYQQTPGQGLQFLFEYFSETQRNKGNFPGRFSGRQFSNSRSEMNVSTLELGDSALYLCASSARQGGNTEAFFGQGTRLTVV.

The chain joins TRBV10-3 to TRBJ1-2, with a tentative D call TRBD1 (6 bases). V lost 3 bases, J lost 4 bases, and 12 bases lay in between. The CDR3 contains 14 residues. Per the germline V gene, CDR1 is ENHRY and CDR2 is SYGVKD. In DNA, the CDR3 is TGTGCCATCAGTGAAGGCGAACAGGGCTATGGCTACACCTTC. Translating gives CAISEGEQGYGYTF.

The genes are TRBV6-5 and TRBJ1-2; D is unresolved. Germline CDR1 reads MNHEY; CDR2 reads SVGAGI. CDR3 length: 15 amino acids. Deletions cut 6 bases from V and 8 bases from J, with 22 bases between. The CDR3 here is CASRRDGNSLVGYTF. Here the CDR3 DNA reads TGTGCCAGCAGAAGAGACGGTAACAGTTTGGTGGGCTACACCTTC.

The rearrangement joins TRBV4-1 to TRBJ2-2, with D unclear. There are 14 residues in the CDR3. Per the germline V gene, CDR1 is MGHRA and CDR2 is YSYEKL. V was trimmed by 0 bases and J by 4 bases, leaving 6 bases between them. CDR3 bases: TGCGCCAGCAGCCAAGATTTTGTCACCGGGGAGCTGTTTTTT. Translation: CASSQDFVTGELFF.

The chain joins TRBV4-1 to TRBJ2-1; 7 nucleotides line up with TRBD1. The CDR3 runs 13 residues. Trimming cost V 5 bases and J 8 bases; bases outside gene matches: 6. The germline V gene has CDR1 MGHRA and CDR2 YSYEKL. DNA of the CDR3: TGCGCCAGCAGCGCCAGGGGGTTAGATGAGCAGTTCTTC. It is translated as CASSARGLDEQFF.

V gene TRBV7-2 combines with J gene TRBJ2-7; D is tentatively TRBD1 or TRBD2 (5 bases each). Per germline, CDR1 SGHTA and CDR2 FQGNSA. The CDR3 is 16 residues long. The ends were cut back, 4 bases at V and 1 base at J, with 17 bases in the middle. The CDR3 sequence is CASSYPGTRQSYEQYF. The CDR3 bases are TGTGCCAGCAGCTACCCCGGGACCCGCCAATCCTACGAGCAGTACTTC.

This chain links TRBV10-3 with TRBJ2-3; D is possibly TRBD1 or TRBD2 (6 bases each). Deletions cut 7 bases from V and 6 bases from J, with 17 bases between. The CDR3 spans 14 residues. The germline CDR1 and CDR2 sequences are ENHRY and SYGVKD. The CDR3 region is CAITERGAGDTQYF. In nucleotides, the CDR3 is TGTGCCATCACAGAAAGGGGGGCCGGGGATACGCAGTATTTT.

Points on this clone: At the DNA level, this CDR3 is encoded by other sequences in the same sample as well. The CDR3 DNA is TGTGCCAGCCGACGAAGCACTGAAGCTTTCTTT. Its protein product is CASRRSTEAFF. V is TRBV6-5 and J is TRBJ1-1; no definite D call. V gave up 8 bases and J gave up 4 bases, with 8 bases separating them. The germline V gene encodes CDR1 MNHEY and CDR2 SVGAGI. This CDR3 is 11 amino acids long.

The genes are TRBV5-1 and TRBJ2-5; possibly TRBD2 for D (6 bases). Trimming pared 0 bases from V and 4 bases from J, leaving 13 bases between. CDR3 size: 15 residues. Germline V gene lookup returns CDR1 SGHRS and CDR2 YFSETQ. In DNA form, the CDR3 reads TGCGCCAGCAGCTTGGCCGGGGGTCACGGAGAGACCCAGTACTTC. It yields the protein CASSLAGGHGETQYF.

CDR3 coding DNA: TGTGCCAGCAGCGAGACTAGTGGGACTGAGCAGTTCTTC. Its protein product is CASSETSGTEQFF. The chain employs TRBV9 and TRBJ2-1, with D perhaps TRBD2 (6 bases). Per the germline V gene, CDR1 is SGDLS and CDR2 is YYNGEE. Trimming left V 3 bases short and J 9 bases short, with 13 bases between. The CDR3 length is 13 residues.

This chain links TRBV28 with TRBJ1-5, with 11 bases lining up with TRBD1. The CDR3 runs to 16 residues. V trimming: 5 bases; J trimming: 1 base; junction bases outside the gene matches: 4. CDR1 and CDR2 (germline): MDHEN, SYDVKM. In DNA, the CDR3 is TGTGCCAGCAGTCCAGGGGACAGGGGGAGCAATCAGCCCCAGCATTTT. This sequence encodes CASSPGDRGSNQPQHF.

V gene TRBV29-1 combines with J gene TRBJ1-3; no clear D gene. The CDR3 loop spans 14 amino acids. Trimming pared 4 bases from V and 0 bases from J, leaving 10 bases between. From germline, CDR1 is SQVTM and CDR2 ANQGSEA. CDR3 DNA sequence: TGCAGCGTTGCGACACCAAACTCTGGAAACACCATATATTTT. Translated: CSVATPNSGNTIYF.

The gene calls are TRBV4-1 and TRBJ2-1; unclear D gene. The CDR3 contains 15 residues. The V end was cut by 1 base, the J end by 1 base, with 8 bases between. Germline V gives CDR1 MGHRA, CDR2 YSYEKL. CDR3 protein: CASSQVLSSYNEQFF. CDR3 bases: TGCGCCAGCAGCCAAGTACTGAGTTCCTACAATGAGCAGTTCTTC.

The chain uses TRBV5-6 and TRBJ1-5; tentatively, D is TRBD1 (6 bases). This CDR3 comprises 15 residues. CDR1 is SGHDT, CDR2 YYEEEE, per germline. V shed 0 bases and J shed 1 base, with 8 bases lying between them. CDR3 nucleotides: TGTGCCAGCAGCTTGGACAGGGAGAGCAATCAGCCCCAGCATTTT. This translates into CASSLDRESNQPQHF.

The rearrangement links TRBV12-5 to TRBJ2-1, with 11 bases lining up with TRBD2. Per the germline V gene, CDR1 is LGHNT and CDR2 is FRNRAP. Trimming cost V 6 bases and J 2 bases; bases outside gene matches: 12. This CDR3 spans 18 amino acids. CDR3 DNA sequence: TGTGCTAGTGGCCCCCCGAACTCACTAGCGGGAGCCTACAATGAGCAGTTCTTC. It yields the protein CASGPPNSLAGAYNEQFF.